A single sample is the source of the 8 T cell receptor beta chains below, sequenced in a study of regulatory T cells in long-lasting Graves disease. Researchers made TCR beta libraries by using iRepertoire HTBI primers and running Arm-PCR on CDR3 regions. One entry per CDR3 protein, called by TCRdb with MiXCR from the multiplex PCR reads. The repertoire holds a few hundred thousand distinct CDR3 sequences, with more than 15% as singletons. The sample's time point: newly diagnosed GD, antithyroid drugs for less than 3 months. PBMC RNA was the source of the TCR library. The sample was also reused in another study, on T cells in Graves' hyperthyroidism and ophthalmopathy.

The sequencing used peripheral blood mononuclear cells (PBMCs), collected at new diagnosis, from a patient treated with antithyroid drugs. The origin of the receptors is a woman aged 30 to 39 with Graves disease.

This clonotype was seen only a few times. The genes are TRBV18 and TRBJ2-1; tentative D call: TRBD1 (5 bases). The CDR3 length is 15 residues. Germline V gives CDR1 KGHSH, CDR2 LQKENI. V lost 3 bases to trimming and J lost 6 bases, with 15 bases between them. CDR3 in amino acids: CASSPDRPVSNEQFF. The CDR3 nucleotides are TGTGCCAGCTCACCCGACAGACCTGTCTCCAATGAGCAGTTCTTC.

V usage is TRBV3-1 and J usage is TRBJ1-2; D is unresolved. From germline, CDR1 is LGHDT and CDR2 YNNKEL (reference sequence). The V end was cut by 6 bases, the J end by 6 bases, with 17 bases between. This CDR3 is built from 14 residues. The CDR3 is CASRPASVRDGYTF. For the CDR3, the DNA is TGTGCCAGCAGACCAGCATCCGTGCGCGATGGCTACACCTTC.

In its sample, this clonotype was seen a few times. This chain connects TRBV6-1 to TRBJ2-7; 11 bases map to TRBD2. The CDR3 consists of 17 residues. V dropped 0 bases and J dropped 0; count of bases not matched to a gene: 4. Germline values: CDR1 MNHNS, CDR2 SASEGT. The CDR3 loop reads CASSEALSGGASYEQYF. CDR3 DNA: TGTGCCAGCAGTGAAGCGCTTAGCGGGGGGGCCTCCTACGAGCAGTACTTC.

This clonotype was detected ten times or more. The chain employs TRBV20-1 and TRBJ1-5, with D perhaps TRBD1 (6 bases). V lost 0 bases, J lost 7 bases, and 16 bases lay in between. Germline V gene data show CDR1 as DFQATT and CDR2 as SNEGSKA (reference sequence). The CDR3 sequence is 15 residues long. The CDR3 DNA follows: TGCAGTGCTAGAGAGGGACCCCTAGGGGGACAGCCCCAGCATTTT. Encoded protein: CSAREGPLGGQPQHF.

The CDR3 DNA sequence: TGTGCCAGCAGTTTGGGAGGGAGTTTTGATACGCAGTATTTT. Protein sequence: CASSLGGSFDTQYF. The genes are TRBV28 and TRBJ2-3, with 7 bases aligning to TRBD2. The CDR3 loop spans 14 amino acids. Trimming took 3 bases from V and 6 from J; bases not matched to a gene: 6. Germline values: CDR1 MDHEN, CDR2 SYDVKM.

J is TRBJ1-1 and V is TRBV19, with TRBD1 as a possible D gene (5 bases). This CDR3 spans 15 amino acids. The V and J ends lost 7 bases and 1 base respectively, with 16 bases between them. Germline V CDR1 and CDR2: LNHDA, SQIVND (reference sequence). CDR3 sequence: CASTTSGTGNTEAFF. CDR3 coding DNA: TGTGCCAGTACTACATCGGGAACAGGGAACACTGAAGCTTTCTTT.

At least ten counts were recorded for this clonotype. V gene TRBV7-3 combines with J gene TRBJ1-1; tentatively, D is TRBD1 (6 bases). The germline gives CDR1 SGHTA, CDR2 FQGTGA. V lost 4 bases and J 5 bases, leaving 17 bases between the germline ends. The CDR3 length is 15 residues. CDR3 sequence reads: CASSSKGGAGTEAFF. CDR3 DNA sequence: TGTGCCAGCAGCTCAAAAGGGGGGGCGGGTACTGAAGCTTTCTTT.

The rearrangement links TRBV5-5 to TRBJ1-5; no reliable D call. The germline V gene encodes CDR1 SGHKS and CDR2 YYEKEE (reference sequence). V was shortened by 0 bases and J by 3 bases, with 7 bases between the two germline ends. The CDR3 runs 14 residues. The CDR3 bases are TGTGCCAGCAGCTTGGCTCCCCTCAATCAGCCCCAGCATTTT. Protein product: CASSLAPLNQPQHF.